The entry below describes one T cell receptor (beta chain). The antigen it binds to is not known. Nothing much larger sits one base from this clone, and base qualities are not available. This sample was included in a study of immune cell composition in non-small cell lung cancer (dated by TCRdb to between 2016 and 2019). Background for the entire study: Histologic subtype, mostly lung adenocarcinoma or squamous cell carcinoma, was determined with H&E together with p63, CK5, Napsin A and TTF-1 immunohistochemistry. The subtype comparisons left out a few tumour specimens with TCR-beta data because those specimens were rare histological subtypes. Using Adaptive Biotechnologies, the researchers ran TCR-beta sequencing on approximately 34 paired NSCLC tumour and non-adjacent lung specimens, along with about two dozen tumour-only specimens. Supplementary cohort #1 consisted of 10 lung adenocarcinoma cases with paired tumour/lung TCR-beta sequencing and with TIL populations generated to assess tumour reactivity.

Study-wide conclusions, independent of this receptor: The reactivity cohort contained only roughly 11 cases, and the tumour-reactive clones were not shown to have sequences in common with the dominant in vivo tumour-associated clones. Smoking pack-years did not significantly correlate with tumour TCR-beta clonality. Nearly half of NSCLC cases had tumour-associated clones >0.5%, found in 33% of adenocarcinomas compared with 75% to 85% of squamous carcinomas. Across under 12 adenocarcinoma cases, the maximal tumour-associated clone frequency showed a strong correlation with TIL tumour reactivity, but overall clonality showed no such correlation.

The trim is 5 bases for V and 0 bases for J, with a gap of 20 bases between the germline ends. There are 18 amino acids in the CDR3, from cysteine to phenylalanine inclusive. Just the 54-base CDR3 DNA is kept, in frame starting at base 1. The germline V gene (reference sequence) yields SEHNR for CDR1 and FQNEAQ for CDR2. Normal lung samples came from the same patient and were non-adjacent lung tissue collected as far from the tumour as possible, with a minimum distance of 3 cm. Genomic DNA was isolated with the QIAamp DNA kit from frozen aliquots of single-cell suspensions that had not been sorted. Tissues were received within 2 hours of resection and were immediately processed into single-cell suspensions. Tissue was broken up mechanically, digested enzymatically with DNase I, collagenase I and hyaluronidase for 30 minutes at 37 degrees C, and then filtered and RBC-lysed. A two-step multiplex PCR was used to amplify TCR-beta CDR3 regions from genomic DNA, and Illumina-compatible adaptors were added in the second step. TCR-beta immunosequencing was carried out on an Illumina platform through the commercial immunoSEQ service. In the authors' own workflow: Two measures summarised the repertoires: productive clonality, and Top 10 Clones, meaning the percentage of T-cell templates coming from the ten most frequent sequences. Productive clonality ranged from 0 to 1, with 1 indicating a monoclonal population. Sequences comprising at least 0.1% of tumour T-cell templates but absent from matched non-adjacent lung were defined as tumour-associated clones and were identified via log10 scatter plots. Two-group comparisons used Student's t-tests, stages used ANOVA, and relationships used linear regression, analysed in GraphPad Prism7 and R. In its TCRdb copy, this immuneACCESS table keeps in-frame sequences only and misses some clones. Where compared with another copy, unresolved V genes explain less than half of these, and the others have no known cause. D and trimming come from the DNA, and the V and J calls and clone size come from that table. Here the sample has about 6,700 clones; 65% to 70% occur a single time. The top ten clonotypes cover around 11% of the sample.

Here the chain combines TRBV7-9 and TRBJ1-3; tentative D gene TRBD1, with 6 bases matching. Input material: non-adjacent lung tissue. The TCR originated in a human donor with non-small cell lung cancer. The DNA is TGTGCCAGCAGCCCGGGGGGGGACACCCGAAGCTCTGGAAACACCATATATTTT. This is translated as CASSPGGDTRSSGNTIYF. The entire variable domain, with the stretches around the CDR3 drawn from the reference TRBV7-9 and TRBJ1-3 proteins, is DTGVSQNPRHKITKRGQNVTFRCDPISEHNRLYWYRQTLGQGPEFLTYFQNEAQLEKSRLLSDRFSAERPKGSFSTLEIQRTEQGDSAMYLCASSPGGDTRSSGNTIYFGEGSWLTVV.